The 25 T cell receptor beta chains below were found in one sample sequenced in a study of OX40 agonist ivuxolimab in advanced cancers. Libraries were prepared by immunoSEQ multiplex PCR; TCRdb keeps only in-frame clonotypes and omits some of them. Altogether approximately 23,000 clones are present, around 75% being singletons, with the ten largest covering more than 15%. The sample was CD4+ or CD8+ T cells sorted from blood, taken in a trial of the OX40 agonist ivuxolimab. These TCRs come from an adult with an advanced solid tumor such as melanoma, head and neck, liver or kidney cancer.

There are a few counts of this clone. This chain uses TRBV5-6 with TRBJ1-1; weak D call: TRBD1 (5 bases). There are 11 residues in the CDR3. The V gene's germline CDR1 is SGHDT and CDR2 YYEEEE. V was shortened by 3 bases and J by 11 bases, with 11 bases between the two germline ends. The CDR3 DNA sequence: TGTGCCAGCAGCTGGAACGGGGGTGCTTTCTTT. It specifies CASSWNGGAFF.

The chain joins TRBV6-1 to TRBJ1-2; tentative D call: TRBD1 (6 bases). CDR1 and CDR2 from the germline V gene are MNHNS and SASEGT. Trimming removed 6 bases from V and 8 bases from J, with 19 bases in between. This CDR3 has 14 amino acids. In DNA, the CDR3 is TGTGCCAGCAGGGACGGGGGGGCTATGGCCGGCTACACCTTC. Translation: CASRDGGAMAGYTF.

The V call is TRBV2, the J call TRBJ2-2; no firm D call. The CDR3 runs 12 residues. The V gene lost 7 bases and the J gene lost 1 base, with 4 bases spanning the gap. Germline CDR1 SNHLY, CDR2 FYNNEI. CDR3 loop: CASKGNTGELFF. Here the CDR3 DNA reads TGTGCCAGCAAGGGGAACACCGGGGAGCTGTTTTTT.

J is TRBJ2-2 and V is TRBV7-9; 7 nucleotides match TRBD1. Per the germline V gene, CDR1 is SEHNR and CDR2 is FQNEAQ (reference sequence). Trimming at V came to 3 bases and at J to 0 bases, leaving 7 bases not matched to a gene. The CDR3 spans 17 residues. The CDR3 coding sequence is TGTGCCAGCAGCTTTTCACAGGGGATTGCGAACACCGGGGAGCTGTTTTTT. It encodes CASSFSQGIANTGELFF.

As DNA, the CDR3 is TGCGCCAGCAGCTTGGGGGCCCATGAGCAGTTCTTC. It yields the protein CASSLGAHEQFF. The chain links TRBV5-1 to TRBJ2-1, with D unclear. Trimming cost V 0 bases and J 8 bases, with 6 bases left between them. Germline values: CDR1 SGHRS, CDR2 YFSETQ. This CDR3 region has 12 residues.

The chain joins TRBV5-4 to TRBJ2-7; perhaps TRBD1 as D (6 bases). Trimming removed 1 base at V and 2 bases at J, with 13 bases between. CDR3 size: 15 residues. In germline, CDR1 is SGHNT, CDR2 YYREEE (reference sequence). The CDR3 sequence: CASSLRGQGAYEQYF. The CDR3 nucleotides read TGTGCCAGCAGCTTGCGGGGACAAGGGGCCTACGAGCAGTACTTC.

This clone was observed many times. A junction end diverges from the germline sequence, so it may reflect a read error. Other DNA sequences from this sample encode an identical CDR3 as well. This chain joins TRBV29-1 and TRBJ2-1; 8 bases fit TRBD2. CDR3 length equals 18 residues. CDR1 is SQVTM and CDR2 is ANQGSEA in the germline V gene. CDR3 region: CRVDGGGGAGGSYNEQFF. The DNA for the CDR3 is TGCCGCGTTGACGGGGGGGGAGGGGCAGGAGGTTCCTACAATGAGCAGTTCTTC.

The CDR3 is CASSTLAGGQADTQYF. CDR3 coding DNA: TGTGCCAGCAGCACCTTAGCGGGGGGGCAAGCAGATACGCAGTATTTT. The rearrangement uses TRBV5-6 and TRBJ2-3, with 11 bases lining up with TRBD2. Germline V lookup: CDR1 SGHDT, CDR2 YYEEEE. The V segment lost 4 bases and the J segment 4 bases; nucleotides outside the gene matches: 8. The CDR3 loop spans 16 amino acids.

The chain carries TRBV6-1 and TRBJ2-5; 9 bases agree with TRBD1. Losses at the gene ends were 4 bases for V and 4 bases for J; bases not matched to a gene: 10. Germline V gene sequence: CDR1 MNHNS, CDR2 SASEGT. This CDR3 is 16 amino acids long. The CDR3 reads CASSVGQGTGGETQYF. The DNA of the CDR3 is TGTGCCAGCAGTGTAGGACAGGGGACGGGAGGAGAGACCCAGTACTTC.

DNA of the CDR3: TGCAGCGTTGAAGCCGGGGGTGGGAGCTCCTACAATGAGCAGTTCTTC. It encodes CSVEAGGGSSYNEQFF. V gene TRBV29-1 combines with J gene TRBJ2-1, with D tentatively TRBD2 (6 bases). The CDR3 covers 16 residues. V was shortened by 1 base and J by 0 bases, with 13 bases between the two germline ends. Germline CDR1 reads SQVTM; CDR2 reads ANQGSEA.

CDR3 sequence: CASSLGLAVSETQYF. CDR3 coding DNA: TGTGCCAGCAGCTTAGGACTAGCCGTTAGTGAGACCCAGTACTTC. The chain joins TRBV11-3 to TRBJ2-5; 7 positions agree with TRBD2. The CDR3 has 15 amino acids. Germline CDR1 is SGHNT and CDR2 is YENEEA. The junction had 7 bases not matched to a gene; V was cut back by 1 base and J by 5 bases.

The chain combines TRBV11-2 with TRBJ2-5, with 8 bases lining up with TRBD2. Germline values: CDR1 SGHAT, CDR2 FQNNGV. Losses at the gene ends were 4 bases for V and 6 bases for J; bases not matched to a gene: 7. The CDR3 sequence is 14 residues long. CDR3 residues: CASSSGLALQTQYF. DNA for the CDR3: TGTGCCAGCAGCTCCGGACTAGCCTTACAGACCCAGTACTTC. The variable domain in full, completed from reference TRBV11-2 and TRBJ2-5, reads EAGVAQSPRYKIIEKRQSVAFWCNPISGHATLYWYQQILGQGPKLLIQFQNNGVVDDSQLPKDRFSAERLKGVDSTLKIQPAKLEDSAVYLCASSSGLALQTQYFGPGTRLLVL.

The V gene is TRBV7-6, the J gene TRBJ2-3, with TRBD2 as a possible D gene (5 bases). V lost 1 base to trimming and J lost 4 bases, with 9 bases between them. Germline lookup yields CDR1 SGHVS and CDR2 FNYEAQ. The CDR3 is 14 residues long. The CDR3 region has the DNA TGTGCCAGCAGCTTAGATATCGGGGCAGATACGCAGTATTTT. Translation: CASSLDIGADTQYF.

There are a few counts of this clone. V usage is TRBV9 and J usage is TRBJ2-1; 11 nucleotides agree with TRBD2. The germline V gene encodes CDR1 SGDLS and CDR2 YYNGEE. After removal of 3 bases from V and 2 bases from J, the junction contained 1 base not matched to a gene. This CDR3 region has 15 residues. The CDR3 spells CASSDSGGAYNEQFF. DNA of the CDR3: TGTGCCAGCAGCGATAGCGGGGGGGCCTACAATGAGCAGTTCTTC.

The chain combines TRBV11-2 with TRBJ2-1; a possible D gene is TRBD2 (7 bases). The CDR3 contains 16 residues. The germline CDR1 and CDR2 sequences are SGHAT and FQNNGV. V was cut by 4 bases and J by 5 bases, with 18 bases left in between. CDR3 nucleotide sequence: TGTGCCAGCAGCTCCAGGGCGGGGGCTATTAACAATGAGCAGTTCTTC. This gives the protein CASSSRAGAINNEQFF. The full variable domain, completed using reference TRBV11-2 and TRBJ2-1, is EAGVAQSPRYKIIEKRQSVAFWCNPISGHATLYWYQQILGQGPKLLIQFQNNGVVDDSQLPKDRFSAERLKGVDSTLKIQPAKLEDSAVYLCASSSRAGAINNEQFFGPGTRLTVL.

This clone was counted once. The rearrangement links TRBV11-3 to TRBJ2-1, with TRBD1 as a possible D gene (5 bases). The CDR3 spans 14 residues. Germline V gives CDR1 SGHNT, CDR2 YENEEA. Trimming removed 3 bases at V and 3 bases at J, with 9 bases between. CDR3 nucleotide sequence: TGTGCCAGCAGCTTGGGGCCGATCTACAATGAGCAGTTCTTC. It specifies CASSLGPIYNEQFF.

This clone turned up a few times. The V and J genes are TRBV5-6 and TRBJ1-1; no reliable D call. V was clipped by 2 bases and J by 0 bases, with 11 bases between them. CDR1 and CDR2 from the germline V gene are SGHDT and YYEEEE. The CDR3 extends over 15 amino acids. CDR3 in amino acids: CASSFRSGVNTEAFF. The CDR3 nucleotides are TGTGCCAGCAGCTTTCGGTCGGGTGTGAACACTGAAGCTTTCTTT.

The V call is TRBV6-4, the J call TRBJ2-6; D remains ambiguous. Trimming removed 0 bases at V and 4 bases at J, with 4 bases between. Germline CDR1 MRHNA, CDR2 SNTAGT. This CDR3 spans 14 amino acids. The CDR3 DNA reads TGTGCCAGCAGTGACTCGACCGGGGCCAACGTCCTGACTTTC. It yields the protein CASSDSTGANVLTF.

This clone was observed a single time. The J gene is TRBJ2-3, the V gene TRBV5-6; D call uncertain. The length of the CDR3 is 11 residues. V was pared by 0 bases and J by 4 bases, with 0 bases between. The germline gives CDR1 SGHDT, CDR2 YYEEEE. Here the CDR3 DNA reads TGTGCCAGCAGCTTGGCAGATACGCAGTATTTT. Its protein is CASSLADTQYF.

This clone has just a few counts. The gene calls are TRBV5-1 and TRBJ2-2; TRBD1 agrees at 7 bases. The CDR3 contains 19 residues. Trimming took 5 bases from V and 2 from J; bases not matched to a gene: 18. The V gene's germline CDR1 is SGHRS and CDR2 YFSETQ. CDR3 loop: CASRHLTAGDRLNTGELFF. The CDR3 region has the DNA TGCGCCAGCAGACACCTAACAGCAGGGGACAGACTAAACACCGGGGAGCTGTTTTTT.

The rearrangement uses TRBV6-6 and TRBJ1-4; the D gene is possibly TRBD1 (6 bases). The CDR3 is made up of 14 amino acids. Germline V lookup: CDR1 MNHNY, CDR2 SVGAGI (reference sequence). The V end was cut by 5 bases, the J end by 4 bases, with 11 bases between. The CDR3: CASSPTGLNEKLFF. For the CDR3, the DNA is TGTGCCAGCAGTCCGACAGGACTTAATGAAAAACTGTTTTTT.

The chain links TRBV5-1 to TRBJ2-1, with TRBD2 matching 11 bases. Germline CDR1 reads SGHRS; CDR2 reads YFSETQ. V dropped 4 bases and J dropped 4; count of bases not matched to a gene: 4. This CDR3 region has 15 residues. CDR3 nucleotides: TGCGCCAGCAGCGAGACTAGCGGGGCTTACAATGAGCAGTTCTTC. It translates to CASSETSGAYNEQFF.

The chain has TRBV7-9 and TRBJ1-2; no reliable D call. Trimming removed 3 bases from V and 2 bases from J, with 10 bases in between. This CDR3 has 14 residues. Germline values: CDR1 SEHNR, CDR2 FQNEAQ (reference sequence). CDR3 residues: CASSLMGSNYGYTF. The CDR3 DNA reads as TGTGCCAGCAGCTTGATGGGCAGCAACTATGGCTACACCTTC.

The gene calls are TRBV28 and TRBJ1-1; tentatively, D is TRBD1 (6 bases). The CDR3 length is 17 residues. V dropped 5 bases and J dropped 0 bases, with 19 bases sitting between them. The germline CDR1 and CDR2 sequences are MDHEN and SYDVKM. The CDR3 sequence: CASSAYTGISVNTEAFF. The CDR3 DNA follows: TGTGCCAGCAGTGCGTACACAGGGATTTCCGTGAACACTGAAGCTTTCTTT.

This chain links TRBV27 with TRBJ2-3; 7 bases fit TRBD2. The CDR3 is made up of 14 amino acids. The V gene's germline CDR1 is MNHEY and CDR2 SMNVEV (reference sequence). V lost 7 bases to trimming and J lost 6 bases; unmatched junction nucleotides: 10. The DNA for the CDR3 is TGTGCCAGCACCAAAAGTCGGACTAGTGATACGCAGTATTTT. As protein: CASTKSRTSDTQYF.